These T cell receptor beta chains were read from a single sample in a study of shared clonotypes between healthy human individuals. Here immunoSEQ multiplex PCR was the method, and the copy in TCRdb shows in-frame clones only, minus some. The repertoire consists of hundreds of thousands of clones, with under 80% occurring once and the leading ten covering approximately 1.7%. The sample was memory CD4+ T cells sorted from blood. The origin of the receptors is a woman aged 25-40 years in good health. Both conserved end residues are part of each CDR3. A D gene is named only where the DNA matches it firmly. Clone size is stated in some rows and not others, as once, few, many or a class when expanded.

J,D,V,size,CDR3,DNA
TRBJ2-1,TRBD1,TRBV6-1,NA,CAINPGQGNNEQFF,TGTGCCATTAACCCGGGACAGGGGAACAATGAGCAGTTCTTC
TRBJ2-7,TRBD1,TRBV28,NA,CASRNRQGQYEQYF,TGTGCCAGCAGAAATAGACAGGGTCAGTACGAGCAGTACTTC
TRBJ2-1,NA,TRBV5-1,NA,CASSLEGREQFF,TGCGCCAGCAGCTTGGAGGGTCGCGAGCAGTTCTTC
TRBJ2-2,NA,TRBV7-3,NA,CASSQEARLTGELFF,TGTGCCAGCAGCCAAGAGGCCAGACTTACCGGGGAGCTGTTTTTT
TRBJ1-4,NA,TRBV2,NA,CASRAEATNEKLFF,TGTGCCAGCAGAGCAGAGGCAACTAATGAAAAACTGTTTTTT
TRBJ1-1,NA,TRBV12-5,NA,CASGLGNLGVNTEAFF,TGTGCTAGTGGTTTGGGCAACCTGGGGGTTAACACTGAAGCTTTCTTT
TRBJ2-7,TRBD2,TRBV14,NA,CASSHGGTSGSYEQYF,TGTGCCAGCAGCCATGGAGGGACTAGCGGGAGTTACGAGCAGTACTTC
TRBJ2-1,TRBD2,TRBV7-2,NA,CASSHNSGAGAYNEQFF,TGTGCCAGCAGCCACAATAGCGGGGCTGGAGCCTACAATGAGCAGTTCTTC
TRBJ2-7,NA,TRBV2,NA,CASRGVYEQYF,TGTGCCAGCCGGGGAGTCTACGAGCAGTACTTC
TRBJ2-3,NA,TRBV27,NA,CASSALDLSTDTQYF,TGTGCCAGCAGTGCGCTTGACCTTAGCACAGATACGCAGTATTTT
TRBJ2-5,TRBD1,TRBV6-5,NA,CASNRDSLQETQYF,TGTGCCAGCAACCGGGACAGCCTTCAAGAGACCCAGTACTTC
TRBJ2-7,TRBD2,TRBV5-1,NA,CASSPTSGARYEQYF,TGCGCCAGCAGCCCAACTAGCGGGGCTAGGTACGAGCAGTACTTC
TRBJ2-3,NA,TRBV6-1,NA,CAASQNTQYF,TGTGCCGCCAGCCAGAATACGCAGTATTTT
TRBJ2-3,TRBD2,TRBV7-6,NA,CASSAILGTSGRHTQYF,TGTGCCAGCAGCGCCATACTTGGGACTAGCGGGAGACATACGCAGTATTTT
TRBJ1-1,TRBD1,TRBV5-1,NA,CASSETGAETEAFF,TGCGCCAGCAGCGAGACAGGGGCAGAGACTGAAGCTTTCTTT
TRBJ1-1,NA,TRBV28,few,CASSRPRTEAFF,TGTGCCAGCAGTAGACCGCGGACTGAAGCTTTCTTT
TRBJ2-7,TRBD1,TRBV19,few,CASSIPGGYEQYF,TGTGCCAGTAGTATCCCAGGGGGCTACGAGCAGTACTTC
TRBJ2-7,NA,TRBV7-8,few,CASSPRTVNSYEQYF,TGTGCCAGCAGCCCTAGGACGGTGAACTCCTACGAGCAGTACTTC
TRBJ1-2,TRBD1,TRBV5-6,NA,CASSRQGASYGYTF,TGTGCCAGCAGCCGCCAGGGGGCGAGCTATGGCTACACCTTC
TRBJ2-1,NA,TRBV5-1,NA,CASSLEGLGYNEQFF,TGCGCCAGCAGCTTGGAAGGGCTCGGGTACAATGAGCAGTTCTTC
TRBJ2-1,TRBD2,TRBV11-3,NA,CASSLDSASGSYNEQFF,TGTGCCAGCAGCTTAGATTCGGCTAGCGGGAGCTACAATGAGCAGTTCTTC
TRBJ2-5,TRBD1,TRBV7-6,NA,CASSPRQGSQETQYF,TGTGCCAGCAGCCCGCGACAGGGGAGCCAAGAGACCCAGTACTTC
TRBJ2-3,NA,TRBV10-2,NA,CASRGTGTINTDTQYF,TGCGCCAGCAGGGGGACTGGGACAATCAACACAGATACGCAGTATTTT
TRBJ2-7,NA,TRBV9,NA,CASSVEEGSFYEQYF,TGTGCCAGCAGCGTAGAGGAAGGTTCATTTTACGAGCAGTACTTC
TRBJ2-3,NA,TRBV6-6,NA,CASSYPGQTDTQYF,TGTGCCAGCAGTTACCCGGGACAAACAGATACGCAGTATTTT
TRBJ2-7,NA,TRBV5-5,few,CASSTAWDGSYEQYF,TGTGCCAGCAGCACCGCCTGGGACGGCTCCTACGAGCAGTACTTC